The rows below give T cell receptor beta chains drawn from one sample of a study of OX40 agonist ivuxolimab in advanced cancers. The protocol was immunoSEQ multiplex PCR, while the TCRdb copy is restricted to in-frame clones and leaves out a portion. The data show around 49,000 clones, with around four fifths seen just once and about 15% held by the top ten. Sequenced here: CD4+ or CD8+ T cells sorted from blood, sampled in a trial of the OX40 agonist ivuxolimab. The receptors come from an adult with an advanced solid tumor such as melanoma, head and neck, liver or kidney cancer. Each CDR3 is given with its conserved first and last residue. A D gene is named only where the DNA matches it firmly. Not all rows give a size; the values are once, few, many and, for expanded clones, a class.

v_gene: TRBV5-6
j_gene: TRBJ2-1
abundance: -
d_gene: -
CDR3nt: TGTGCCAGCAGTGGGACCTCCCACAATGAGCAGTTCTTC
CDR3aa: CASSGTSHNEQFF

v_gene: TRBV9
j_gene: TRBJ1-1
abundance: few
d_gene: -
CDR3nt: TGTGCCAGCAGCGTACGTACTGAAGCTTTCTTT
CDR3aa: CASSVRTEAFF

v_gene: TRBV5-8
j_gene: TRBJ2-2
abundance: -
d_gene: -
CDR3nt: TGTGCCAGCAGCCAATCTTCGAACACCGGGGAGCTGTTTTTT
CDR3aa: CASSQSSNTGELFF

v_gene: TRBV7-8
j_gene: TRBJ2-5
abundance: once
d_gene: -
CDR3nt: TGTGCCAGCAGCCCCGGGACCAACGTGGGGGAGACCCAGTACTTC
CDR3aa: CASSPGTNVGETQYF

v_gene: TRBV7-9
j_gene: TRBJ2-7
abundance: -
d_gene: TRBD2
CDR3nt: TGTGCCAGCTCCTCTAGCGGATCCTACGAGTGGCAGTACTTC
CDR3aa: CASSSSGSYEWQYF

v_gene: TRBV4-2
j_gene: TRBJ2-7
abundance: -
d_gene: -
CDR3nt: TGTGCCAGCAGCCAAGCCGCTTTGTCTGAGCGGACCTACGAGCAGTACTTC
CDR3aa: CASSQAALSERTYEQYF

v_gene: TRBV28
j_gene: TRBJ1-6
abundance: medium-sized
d_gene: -
CDR3nt: TGTGCCAGCAGTTTAATTGCCCCCCCGGGCTCCTATAATTCACCCCTCCACTTT
CDR3aa: CASSLIAPPGSYNSPLHF

v_gene: TRBV7-9
j_gene: TRBJ2-1
abundance: few
d_gene: TRBD2
CDR3nt: TGTGCCAGCAGTTCTCCTCCGGGACTAGCGGTTAATGAGCAGTTCTTC
CDR3aa: CASSSPPGLAVNEQFF

v_gene: TRBV27
j_gene: TRBJ2-3
abundance: -
d_gene: -
CDR3nt: TGTGCCAGCAGTCATAGGGGAAGGGGCACAGATACGCAGTATTTT
CDR3aa: CASSHRGRGTDTQYF

v_gene: TRBV13
j_gene: TRBJ2-7
abundance: -
d_gene: TRBD2
CDR3nt: TGTGCCAGCCGCGGACTAGCGGCCGAAACCTCCTACGAGCAGTACTTC
CDR3aa: CASRGLAAETSYEQYF

v_gene: TRBV7-9
j_gene: TRBJ2-1
abundance: -
d_gene: -
CDR3nt: TGTGCCAGCAGCCCCGGCGGAATCTCCTACAATGAGCAGTTCTTC
CDR3aa: CASSPGGISYNEQFF

v_gene: TRBV28
j_gene: TRBJ2-2
abundance: -
d_gene: -
CDR3nt: TGTGCCAGCAGCCTTTTTGAAGTCGGTGCCGGGGAGCTGTTTTTT
CDR3aa: CASSLFEVGAGELFF

v_gene: TRBV11-2
j_gene: TRBJ2-1
abundance: -
d_gene: TRBD2
CDR3nt: TGTGCCAGCAGCCCTCCCGGGGGGAATGAGCAGTTCTTC
CDR3aa: CASSPPGGNEQFF

v_gene: TRBV7-9
j_gene: TRBJ2-1
abundance: -
d_gene: -
CDR3nt: TGTAGTCGCCATGAGCAGTTCTTC
CDR3aa: CSRHEQFF

v_gene: TRBV9
j_gene: TRBJ1-2
abundance: -
d_gene: -
CDR3nt: TGTGCCAGCAGCGCGGGAGGGGGGCCGACTAACTATGGCTACACCTTC
CDR3aa: CASSAGGGPTNYGYTF

v_gene: TRBV28
j_gene: TRBJ1-1
abundance: -
d_gene: -
CDR3nt: TGTGCCAGCACCACCAGGTACCTGAACACTGAAGCTTTCTTT
CDR3aa: CASTTRYLNTEAFF

v_gene: TRBV4-3
j_gene: TRBJ2-1
abundance: -
d_gene: -
CDR3nt: TGCGCCAGCAGCCAAGTAGCGTCCCACTACAATGAGCAGTTCTTC
CDR3aa: CASSQVASHYNEQFF

v_gene: TRBV19
j_gene: TRBJ1-5
abundance: -
d_gene: -
CDR3nt: TGTGCCACGGACAGCCTGAATCAGCCCCAGCATTTT
CDR3aa: CATDSLNQPQHF

v_gene: TRBV5-1
j_gene: TRBJ2-7
abundance: few
d_gene: TRBD1
CDR3nt: TGCGCCAGCAGCATGAAACAGGGGTCCTCCTACGAGCAGTACTTC
CDR3aa: CASSMKQGSSYEQYF

v_gene: TRBV6-5
j_gene: TRBJ1-5
abundance: -
d_gene: -
CDR3nt: TGTGCCAGCAGTTATCACTTCTATAGCAATCAGCCCCAGCATTTT
CDR3aa: CASSYHFYSNQPQHF